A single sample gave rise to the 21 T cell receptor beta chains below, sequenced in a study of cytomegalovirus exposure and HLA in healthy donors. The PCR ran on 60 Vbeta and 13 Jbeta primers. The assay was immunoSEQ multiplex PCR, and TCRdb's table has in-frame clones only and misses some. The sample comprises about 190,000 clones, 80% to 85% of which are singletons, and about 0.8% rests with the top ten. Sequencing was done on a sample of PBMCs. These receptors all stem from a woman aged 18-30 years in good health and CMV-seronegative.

The CDR3 here is CAWSVYGTPGNTIYF. CDR3 DNA sequence: TGTGCCTGGAGTGTTTACGGGACACCGGGAAACACCATATATTTT. This chain connects TRBV30 to TRBJ1-3; tentatively, D is TRBD1 (6 bases). V shed 0 bases and J shed 4 bases, with 13 bases lying between them. The CDR3 consists of 15 residues. Looked up from germline, CDR1 is GTSNPN and CDR2 is SVGIG (reference sequence).

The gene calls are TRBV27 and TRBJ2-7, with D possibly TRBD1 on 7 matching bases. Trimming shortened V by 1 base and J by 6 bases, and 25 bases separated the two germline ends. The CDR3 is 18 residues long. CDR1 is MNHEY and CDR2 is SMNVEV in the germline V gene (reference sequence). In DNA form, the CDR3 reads TGTGCCAGCAGTTTATACCCTCCCGGGGGACAGACCTCTTCCGAGCAGTACTTC. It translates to CASSLYPPGGQTSSEQYF.

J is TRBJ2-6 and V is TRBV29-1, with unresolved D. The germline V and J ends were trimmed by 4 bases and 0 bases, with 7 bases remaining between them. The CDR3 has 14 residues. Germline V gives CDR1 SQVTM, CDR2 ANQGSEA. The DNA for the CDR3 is TGCAGCGTTGCTGACAACTCTGGGGCCAACGTCCTGACTTTC. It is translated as CSVADNSGANVLTF.

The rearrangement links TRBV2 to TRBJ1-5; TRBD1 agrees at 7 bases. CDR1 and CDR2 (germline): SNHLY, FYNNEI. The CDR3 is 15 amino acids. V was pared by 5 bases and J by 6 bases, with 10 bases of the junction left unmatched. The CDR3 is CASSQGDRVGQPQHF. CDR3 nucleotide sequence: TGTGCCAGCAGTCAGGGAGACAGGGTAGGTCAGCCCCAGCATTTT.

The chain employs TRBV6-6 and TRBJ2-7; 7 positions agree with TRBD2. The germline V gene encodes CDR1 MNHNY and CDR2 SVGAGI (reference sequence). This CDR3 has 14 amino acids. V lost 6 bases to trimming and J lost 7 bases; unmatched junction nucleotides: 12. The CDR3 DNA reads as TGTGCCAGCAGGTCGGGGGAGGGTCTGGGGGAGCAGTACTTC. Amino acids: CASRSGEGLGEQYF.

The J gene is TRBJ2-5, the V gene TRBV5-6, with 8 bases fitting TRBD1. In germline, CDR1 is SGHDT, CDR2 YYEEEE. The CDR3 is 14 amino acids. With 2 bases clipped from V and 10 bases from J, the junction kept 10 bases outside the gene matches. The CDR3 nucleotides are TGTGCCAGCAGCTTTTGGGACAGGCCGAGGGACCAGTACTTC. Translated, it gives CASSFWDRPRDQYF.

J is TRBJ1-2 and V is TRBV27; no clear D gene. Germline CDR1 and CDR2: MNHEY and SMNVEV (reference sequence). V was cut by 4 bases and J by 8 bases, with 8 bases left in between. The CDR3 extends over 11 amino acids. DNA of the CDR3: TGTGCCAGCAGTTCGTCGGGAGGCTACACCTTC. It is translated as CASSSSGGYTF.

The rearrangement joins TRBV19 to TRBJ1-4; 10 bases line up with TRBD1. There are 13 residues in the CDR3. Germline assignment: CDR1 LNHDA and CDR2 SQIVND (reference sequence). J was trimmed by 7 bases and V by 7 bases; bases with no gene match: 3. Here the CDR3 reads CASMDRGVEKLFF. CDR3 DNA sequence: TGTGCCAGTATGGACAGGGGGGTTGAAAAACTGTTTTTT.

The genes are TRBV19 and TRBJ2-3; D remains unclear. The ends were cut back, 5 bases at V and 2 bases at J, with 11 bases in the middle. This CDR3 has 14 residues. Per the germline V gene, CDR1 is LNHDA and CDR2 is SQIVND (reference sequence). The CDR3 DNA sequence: TGTGCCAGTAGTCCTCAGGCAGACACAGATACGCAGTATTTT. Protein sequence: CASSPQADTDTQYF.

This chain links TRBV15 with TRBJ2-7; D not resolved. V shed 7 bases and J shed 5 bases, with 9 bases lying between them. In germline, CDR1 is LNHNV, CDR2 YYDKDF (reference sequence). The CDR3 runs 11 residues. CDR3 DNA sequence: TGTGCCACCACGCCCCGGGACGAGCAGTACTTC. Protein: CATTPRDEQYF.

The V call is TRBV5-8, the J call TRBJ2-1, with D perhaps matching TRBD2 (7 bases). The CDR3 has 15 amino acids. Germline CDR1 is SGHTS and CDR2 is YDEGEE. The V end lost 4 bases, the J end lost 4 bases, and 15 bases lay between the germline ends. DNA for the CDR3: TGTGCCAGCAGCGGGGGGGCACCGGTTTACAATGAGCAGTTCTTC. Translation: CASSGGAPVYNEQFF.

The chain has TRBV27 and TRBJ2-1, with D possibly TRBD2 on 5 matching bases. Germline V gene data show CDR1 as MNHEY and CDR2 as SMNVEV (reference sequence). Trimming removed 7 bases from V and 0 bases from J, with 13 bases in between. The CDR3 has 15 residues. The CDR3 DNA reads TGTGCCAGCATCGGACTGGCGGGCTCCTACAATGAGCAGTTCTTC. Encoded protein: CASIGLAGSYNEQFF.

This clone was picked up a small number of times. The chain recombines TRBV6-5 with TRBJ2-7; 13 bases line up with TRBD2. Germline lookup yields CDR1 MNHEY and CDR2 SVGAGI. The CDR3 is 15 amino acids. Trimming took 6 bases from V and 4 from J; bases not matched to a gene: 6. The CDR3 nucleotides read TGTGCCAGCAGGGCCGGGACTAGCGGGATGTACGAGCAGTACTTC. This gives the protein CASRAGTSGMYEQYF.

DNA for the CDR3: TGTGCCAGCAGCCTTAGTGCGTTGAACGAGCAGTACTTC. Amino acids: CASSLSALNEQYF. This chain links TRBV6-5 with TRBJ2-7; D is ambiguous. Germline lookup yields CDR1 MNHEY and CDR2 SVGAGI. The CDR3 length is 13 residues. V was trimmed by 6 bases and J by 5 bases, leaving 14 bases between them.

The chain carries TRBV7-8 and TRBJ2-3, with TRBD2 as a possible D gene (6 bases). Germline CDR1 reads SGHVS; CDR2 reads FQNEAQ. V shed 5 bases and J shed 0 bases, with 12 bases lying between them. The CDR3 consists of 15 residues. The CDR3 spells CASSPRRDSTDTQYF. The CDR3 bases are TGTGCCAGCAGCCCACGGAGGGACAGCACAGATACGCAGTATTTT. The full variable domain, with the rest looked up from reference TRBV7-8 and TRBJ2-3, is GAGVSQSPRYKVAKRGQDVALRCDPISGHVSLFWYQQALGQGPEFLTYFQNEAQLDKSGLPSDRFFAERPEGSVSTLKIQRTQQEDSAVYLCASSPRRDSTDTQYFGPGTRLTVL.

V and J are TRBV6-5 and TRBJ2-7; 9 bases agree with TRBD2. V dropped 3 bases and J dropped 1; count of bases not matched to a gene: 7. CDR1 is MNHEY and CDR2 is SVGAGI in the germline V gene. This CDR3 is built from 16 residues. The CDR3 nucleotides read TGTGCCAGCAGTTATAGGGGTAGCGGGGGATCCTACGAGCAGTACTTC. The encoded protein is CASSYRGSGGSYEQYF.

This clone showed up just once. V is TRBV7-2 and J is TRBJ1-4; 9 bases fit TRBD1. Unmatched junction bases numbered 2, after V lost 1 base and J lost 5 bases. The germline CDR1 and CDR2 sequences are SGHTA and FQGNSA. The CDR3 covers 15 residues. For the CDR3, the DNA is TGTGCCAGCAGCTTAGATGGACAGGGGAATGAAAAACTGTTTTTT. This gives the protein CASSLDGQGNEKLFF.

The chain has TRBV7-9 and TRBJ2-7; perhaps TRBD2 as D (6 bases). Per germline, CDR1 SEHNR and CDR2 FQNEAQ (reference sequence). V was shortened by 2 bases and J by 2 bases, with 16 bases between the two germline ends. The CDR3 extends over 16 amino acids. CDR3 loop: CASSLMAGRSPYEQYF. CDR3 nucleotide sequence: TGTGCCAGCAGCTTAATGGCAGGGAGGTCCCCCTACGAGCAGTACTTC.

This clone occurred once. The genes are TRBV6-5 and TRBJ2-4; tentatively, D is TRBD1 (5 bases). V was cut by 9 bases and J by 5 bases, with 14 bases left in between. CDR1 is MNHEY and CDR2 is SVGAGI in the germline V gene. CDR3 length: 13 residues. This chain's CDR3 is CASGLGRENIQYF. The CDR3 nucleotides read TGTGCCAGTGGGTTGGGCAGGGAAAACATTCAGTACTTC.

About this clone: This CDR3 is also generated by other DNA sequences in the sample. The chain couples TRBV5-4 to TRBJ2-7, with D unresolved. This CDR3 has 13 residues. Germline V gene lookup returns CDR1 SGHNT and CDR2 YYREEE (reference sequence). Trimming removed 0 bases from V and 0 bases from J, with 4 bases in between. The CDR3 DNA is TGTGCCAGCAGCTTGGCCAGCTCCTACGAGCAGTACTTC. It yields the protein CASSLASSYEQYF.

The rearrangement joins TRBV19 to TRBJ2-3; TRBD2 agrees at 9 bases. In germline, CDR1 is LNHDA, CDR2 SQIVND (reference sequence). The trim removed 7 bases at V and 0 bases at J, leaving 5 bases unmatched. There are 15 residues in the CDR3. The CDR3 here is CASIQAGGSTDTQYF. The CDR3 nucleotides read TGTGCCAGTATCCAAGCGGGGGGAAGCACAGATACGCAGTATTTT.